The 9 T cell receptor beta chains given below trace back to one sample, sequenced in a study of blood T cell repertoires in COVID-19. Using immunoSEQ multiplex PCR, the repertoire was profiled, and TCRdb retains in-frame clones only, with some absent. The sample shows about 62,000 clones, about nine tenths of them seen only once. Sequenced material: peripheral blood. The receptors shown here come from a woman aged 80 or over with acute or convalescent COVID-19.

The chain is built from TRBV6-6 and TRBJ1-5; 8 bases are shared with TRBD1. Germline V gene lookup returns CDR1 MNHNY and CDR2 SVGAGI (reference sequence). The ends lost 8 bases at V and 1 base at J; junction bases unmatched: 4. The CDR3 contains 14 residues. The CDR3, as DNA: TGTGCCAGCTCGACAGGGGTGAGCAATCAGCCCCAGCATTTT. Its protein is CASSTGVSNQPQHF.

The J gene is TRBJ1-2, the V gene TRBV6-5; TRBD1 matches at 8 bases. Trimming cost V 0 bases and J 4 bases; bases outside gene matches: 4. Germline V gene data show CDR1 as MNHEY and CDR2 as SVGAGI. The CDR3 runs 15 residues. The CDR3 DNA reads TGTGCCAGCAGTTACTCGACGCAGGGGGCCTATGGCTACACCTTC. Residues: CASSYSTQGAYGYTF.

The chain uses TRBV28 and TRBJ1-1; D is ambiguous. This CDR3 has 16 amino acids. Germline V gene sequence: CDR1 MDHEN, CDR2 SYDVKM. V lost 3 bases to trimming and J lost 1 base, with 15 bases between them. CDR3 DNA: TGTGCCAGCAGTTTCAGCGGTCTCCCCGGGAACACTGAAGCTTTCTTT. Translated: CASSFSGLPGNTEAFF.

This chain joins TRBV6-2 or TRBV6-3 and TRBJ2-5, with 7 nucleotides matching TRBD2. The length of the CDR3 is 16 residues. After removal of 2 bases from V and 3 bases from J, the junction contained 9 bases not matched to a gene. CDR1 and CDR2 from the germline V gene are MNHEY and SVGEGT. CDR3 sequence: CASSYPLGGSEETQYF. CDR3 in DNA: TGTGCCAGCAGTTACCCCCTTGGCGGGAGCGAAGAGACCCAGTACTTC.

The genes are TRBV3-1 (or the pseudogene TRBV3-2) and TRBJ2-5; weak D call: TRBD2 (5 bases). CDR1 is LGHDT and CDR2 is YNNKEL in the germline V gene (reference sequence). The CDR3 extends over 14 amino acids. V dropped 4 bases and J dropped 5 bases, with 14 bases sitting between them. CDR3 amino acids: CASSRQDWRETQYF. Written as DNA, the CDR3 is TGTGCCAGCAGCCGTCAGGACTGGAGGGAGACCCAGTACTTC.

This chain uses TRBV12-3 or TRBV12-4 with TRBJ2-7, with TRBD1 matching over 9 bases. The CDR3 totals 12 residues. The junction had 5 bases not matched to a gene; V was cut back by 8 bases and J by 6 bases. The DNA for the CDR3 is TGTGCCAGCCGGACAGGGGCGGCCGAGCAGTACTTC. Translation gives CASRTGAAEQYF.

This CDR3 is CASSVGAGQGYEQYF. The CDR3 DNA is TGTGCCAGCAGCGTAGGAGCCGGACAGGGGTACGAGCAGTACTTC. The V and J genes are TRBV9 and TRBJ2-7; 9 bases match TRBD1. The CDR3 runs 15 residues. V trimming: 0 bases; J trimming: 4 bases; junction bases outside the gene matches: 5. The germline V gene has CDR1 SGDLS and CDR2 YYNGEE.

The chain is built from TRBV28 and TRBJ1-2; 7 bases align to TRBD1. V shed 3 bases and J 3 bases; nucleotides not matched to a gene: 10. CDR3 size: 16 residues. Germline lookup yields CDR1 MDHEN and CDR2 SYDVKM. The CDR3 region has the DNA TGTGCCAGCAGTTTCACCCGTCGAGACAGGGACTATGGCTACACCTTC. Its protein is CASSFTRRDRDYGYTF.

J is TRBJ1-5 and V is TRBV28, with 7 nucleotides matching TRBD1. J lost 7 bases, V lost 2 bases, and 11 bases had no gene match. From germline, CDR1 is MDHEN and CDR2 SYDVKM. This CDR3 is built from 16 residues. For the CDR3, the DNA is TGTGCCAGCAGTTTAACGGGGACAGACCTTCTACAGCCCCAGCATTTT. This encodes CASSLTGTDLLQPQHF.